This T cell receptor beta chain was observed in a study of OX40 agonist ivuxolimab in advanced cancers. The CDR3 has 15 residues. Germline assignment: CDR1 LNHDA and CDR2 SQIVND (reference sequence). Losses at the gene ends were 10 bases for V and 0 bases for J; bases not matched to a gene: 7. Assay used: immunoSEQ multiplex PCR; TCRdb lists only in-frame clones, some missing. The repertoire holds around 140,000 clones, with about 92% as singletons. The material was CD4+ or CD8+ T cells sorted from blood, obtained in a trial of the OX40 agonist ivuxolimab. This chain links TRBV19 with TRBJ2-3; the match to TRBD1 covers 10 bases. The TCR comes from an adult with an advanced solid tumor such as melanoma, head and neck, liver or kidney cancer. As DNA, the CDR3 is TGTGCCACAACGGGACAGGGGATTAGCACAGATACGCAGTATTTT. Translation gives CATTGQGISTDTQYF.